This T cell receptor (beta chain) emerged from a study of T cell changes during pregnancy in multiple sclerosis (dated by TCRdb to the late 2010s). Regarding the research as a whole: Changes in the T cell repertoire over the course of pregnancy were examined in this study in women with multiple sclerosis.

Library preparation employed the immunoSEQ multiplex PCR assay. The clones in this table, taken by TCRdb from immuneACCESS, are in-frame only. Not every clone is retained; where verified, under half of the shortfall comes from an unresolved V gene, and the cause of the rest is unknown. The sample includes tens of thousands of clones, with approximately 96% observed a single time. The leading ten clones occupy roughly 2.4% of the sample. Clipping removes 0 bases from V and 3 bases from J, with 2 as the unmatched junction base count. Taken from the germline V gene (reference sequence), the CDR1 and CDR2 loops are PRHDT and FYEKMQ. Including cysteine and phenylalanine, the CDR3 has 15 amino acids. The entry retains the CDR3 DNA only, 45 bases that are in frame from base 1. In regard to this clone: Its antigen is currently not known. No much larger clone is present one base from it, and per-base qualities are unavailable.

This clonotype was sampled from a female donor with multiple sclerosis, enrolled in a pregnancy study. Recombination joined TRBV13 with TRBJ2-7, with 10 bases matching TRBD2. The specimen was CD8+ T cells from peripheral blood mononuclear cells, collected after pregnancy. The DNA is TGTGCCAGCAGCTTAGGAACTAGCGGGAACTACGAGCAGTACTTC. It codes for CASSLGTSGNYEQYF. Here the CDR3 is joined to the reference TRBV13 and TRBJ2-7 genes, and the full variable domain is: AAGVIQSPRHLIKEKRETATLKCYPIPRHDTVYWYQQGPGQDPQFLISFYEKMQSDKGSIPDRFSAQQFSDYHSELNMSSLELGDSALYFCASSLGTSGNYEQYFGPGTRLTVT.